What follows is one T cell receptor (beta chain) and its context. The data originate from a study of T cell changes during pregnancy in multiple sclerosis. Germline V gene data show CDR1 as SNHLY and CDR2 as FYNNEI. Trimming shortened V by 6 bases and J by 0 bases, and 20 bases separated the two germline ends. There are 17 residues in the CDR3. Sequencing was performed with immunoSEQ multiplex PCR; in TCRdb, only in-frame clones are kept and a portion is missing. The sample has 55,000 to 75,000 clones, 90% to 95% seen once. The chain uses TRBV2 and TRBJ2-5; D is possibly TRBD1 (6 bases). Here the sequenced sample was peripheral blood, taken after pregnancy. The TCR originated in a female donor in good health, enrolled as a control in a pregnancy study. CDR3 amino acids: CASRFYWAGENQETQYF. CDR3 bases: TGTGCCAGCAGGTTTTATTGGGCAGGGGAGAACCAAGAGACCCAGTACTTC.